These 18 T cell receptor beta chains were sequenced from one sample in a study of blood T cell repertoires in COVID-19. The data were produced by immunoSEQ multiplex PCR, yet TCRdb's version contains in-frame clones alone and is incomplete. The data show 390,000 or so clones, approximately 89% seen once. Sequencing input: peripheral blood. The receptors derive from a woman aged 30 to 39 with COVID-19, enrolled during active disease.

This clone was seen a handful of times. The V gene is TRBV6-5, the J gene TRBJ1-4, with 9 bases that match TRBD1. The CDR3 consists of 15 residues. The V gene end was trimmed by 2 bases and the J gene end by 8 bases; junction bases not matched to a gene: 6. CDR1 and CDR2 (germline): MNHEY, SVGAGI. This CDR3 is CASSYQQGAREKLFF. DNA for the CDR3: TGTGCCAGCAGTTACCAACAGGGGGCAAGGGAAAAACTGTTTTTT.

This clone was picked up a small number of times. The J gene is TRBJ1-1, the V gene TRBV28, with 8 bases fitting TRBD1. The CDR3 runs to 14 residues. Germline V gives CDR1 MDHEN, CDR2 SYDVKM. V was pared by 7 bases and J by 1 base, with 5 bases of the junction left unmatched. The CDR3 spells CASMKTGGNTEAFF. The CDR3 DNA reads TGTGCCAGCATGAAAACAGGGGGGAACACTGAAGCTTTCTTT. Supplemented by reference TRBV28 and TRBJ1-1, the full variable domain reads DVKVTQSSRYLVKRTGEKVFLECVQDMDHENMFWYRQDPGLGLRLIYFSYDVKMKEKGDIPEGYSVSREKKERFSLILESASTNQTSMYLCASMKTGGNTEAFFGQGTRLTVV.

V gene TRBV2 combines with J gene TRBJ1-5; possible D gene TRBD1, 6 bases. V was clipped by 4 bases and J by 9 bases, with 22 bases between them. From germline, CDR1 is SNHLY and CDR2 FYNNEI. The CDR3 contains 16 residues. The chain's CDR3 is CASSATGGAGDPPQHF. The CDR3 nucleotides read TGTGCCAGCAGTGCAACTGGGGGCGCCGGCGACCCGCCCCAGCATTTT.

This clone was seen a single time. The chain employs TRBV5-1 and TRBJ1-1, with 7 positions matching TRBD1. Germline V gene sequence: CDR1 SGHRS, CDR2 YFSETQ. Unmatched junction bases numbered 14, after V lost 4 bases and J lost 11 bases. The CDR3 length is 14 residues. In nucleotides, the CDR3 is TGCGCCAGCAGCCACCCACAGGGGTCCAAAGGGGCTTTCTTT. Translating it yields CASSHPQGSKGAFF.

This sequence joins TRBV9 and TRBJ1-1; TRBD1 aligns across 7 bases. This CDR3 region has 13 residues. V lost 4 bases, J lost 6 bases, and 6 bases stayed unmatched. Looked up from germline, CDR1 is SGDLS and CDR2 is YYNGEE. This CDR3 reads CASSKTGIAEAFF. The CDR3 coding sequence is TGTGCCAGCAGCAAGACAGGGATTGCTGAAGCTTTCTTT.

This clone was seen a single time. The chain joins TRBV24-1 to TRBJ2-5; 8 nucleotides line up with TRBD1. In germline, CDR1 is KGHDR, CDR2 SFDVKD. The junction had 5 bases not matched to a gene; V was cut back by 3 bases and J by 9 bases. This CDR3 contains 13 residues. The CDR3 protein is CATSDPDRVAQYF. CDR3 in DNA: TGTGCCACCAGTGATCCGGACAGGGTTGCCCAGTACTTC.

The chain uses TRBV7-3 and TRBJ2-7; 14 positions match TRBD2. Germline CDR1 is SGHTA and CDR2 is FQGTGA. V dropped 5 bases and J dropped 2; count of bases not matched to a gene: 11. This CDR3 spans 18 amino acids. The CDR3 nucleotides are TGTGCCAGCAGCCCGTCGGGGACTAGCGGGAGAAACCCCTACGAGCAGTACTTC. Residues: CASSPSGTSGRNPYEQYF. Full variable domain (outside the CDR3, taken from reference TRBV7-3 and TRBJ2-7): GAGVSQTPSNKVTEKGKYVELRCDPISGHTALYWYRQSLGQGPEFLIYFQGTGAADDSGLPNDRFFAVRPEGSVSTLKIQRTERGDSAVYLCASSPSGTSGRNPYEQYFGPGTRLTVT.

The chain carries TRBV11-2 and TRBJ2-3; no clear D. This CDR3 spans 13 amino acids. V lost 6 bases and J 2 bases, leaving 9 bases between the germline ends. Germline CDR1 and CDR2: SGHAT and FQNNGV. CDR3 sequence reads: CASRRQHTDTQYF. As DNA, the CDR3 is TGTGCCAGCAGGCGACAACACACAGATACGCAGTATTTT.

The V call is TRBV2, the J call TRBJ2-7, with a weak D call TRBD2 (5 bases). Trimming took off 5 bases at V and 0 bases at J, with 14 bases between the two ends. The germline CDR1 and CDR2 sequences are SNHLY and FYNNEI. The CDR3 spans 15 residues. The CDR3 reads CASSSTLAGSYEQYF. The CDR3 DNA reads TGTGCCAGCAGTTCGACCCTGGCGGGCTCCTACGAGCAGTACTTC.

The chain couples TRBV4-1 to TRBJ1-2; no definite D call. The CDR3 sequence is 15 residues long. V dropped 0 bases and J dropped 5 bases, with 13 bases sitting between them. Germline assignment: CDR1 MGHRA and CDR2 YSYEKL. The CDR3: CASSQEGGVGYGYTF. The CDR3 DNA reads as TGCGCCAGCAGCCAAGAAGGAGGTGTAGGTTATGGCTACACCTTC.

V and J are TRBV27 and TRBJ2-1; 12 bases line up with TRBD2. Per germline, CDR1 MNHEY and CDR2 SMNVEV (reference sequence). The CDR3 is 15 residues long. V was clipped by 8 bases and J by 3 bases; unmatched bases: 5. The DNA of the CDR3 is TGTGCCAGCCGACTAGCGGGAGTTATCTACAATGAGCAGTTCTTC. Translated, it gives CASRLAGVIYNEQFF.

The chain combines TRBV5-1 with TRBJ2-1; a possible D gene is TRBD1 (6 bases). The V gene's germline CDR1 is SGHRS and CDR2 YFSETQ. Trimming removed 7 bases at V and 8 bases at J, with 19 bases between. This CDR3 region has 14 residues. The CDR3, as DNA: TGCGCCAGCGCTCTCTGGGGGCCTGGGGATGAGCAGTTCTTC. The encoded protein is CASALWGPGDEQFF.

CDR3 sequence: CASTPRTGPYEQYF. DNA of the CDR3: TGTGCCAGTACTCCAAGGACAGGACCCTACGAGCAGTACTTC. J is TRBJ2-7 and V is TRBV19; 7 positions match TRBD1. This CDR3 contains 14 residues. Looked up from germline, CDR1 is LNHDA and CDR2 is SQIVND (reference sequence). J was trimmed by 2 bases and V by 7 bases; bases with no gene match: 8. The complete variable domain, with remaining parts taken from reference TRBV19 and TRBJ2-7, reads DGGITQSPKYLFRKEGQNVTLSCEQNLNHDAMYWYRQDPGQGLRLIYYSQIVNDFQKGDIAEGYSVSREKKESFPLTVTSAQKNPTAFYLCASTPRTGPYEQYFGPGTRLTVT.

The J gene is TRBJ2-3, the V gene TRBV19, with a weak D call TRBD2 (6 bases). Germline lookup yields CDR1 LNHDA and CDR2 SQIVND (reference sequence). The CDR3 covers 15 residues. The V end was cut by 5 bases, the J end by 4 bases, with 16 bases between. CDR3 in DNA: TGTGCCAGTAGTTATGCGGGAAGGGGATCAGATACGCAGTATTTT. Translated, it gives CASSYAGRGSDTQYF.

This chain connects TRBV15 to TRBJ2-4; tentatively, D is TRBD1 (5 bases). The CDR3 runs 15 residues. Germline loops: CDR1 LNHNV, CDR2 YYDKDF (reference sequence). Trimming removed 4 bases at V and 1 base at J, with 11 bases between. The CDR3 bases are TGTGCCACCAGCAAGCCAGGGTCGGCCAAAAACATTCAGTACTTC. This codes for CATSKPGSAKNIQYF.

The CDR3, as DNA: TGTGCCAGCAGCCCGAGGCCTCCTGCCTACGAGCAGTACTTC. This translates into CASSPRPPAYEQYF. J is TRBJ2-7 and V is TRBV7-9; D is unclear. Between the trimmed V and J ends, which lost 5 bases and 2 bases, there was a span of 13 bases. This CDR3 is 14 amino acids long. Germline-derived CDR1 and CDR2 are SEHNR and FQNEAQ (reference sequence).

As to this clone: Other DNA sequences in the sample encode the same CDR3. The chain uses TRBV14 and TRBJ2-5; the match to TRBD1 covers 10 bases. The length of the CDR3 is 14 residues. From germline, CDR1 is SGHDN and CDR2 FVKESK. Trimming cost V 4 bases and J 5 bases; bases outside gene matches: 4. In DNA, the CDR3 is TGTGCCAGCAGCCTGGGGACAGGGGTTGAGACCCAGTACTTC. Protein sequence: CASSLGTGVETQYF.

The CDR3 region is CASSQDLEGAEQFF. The CDR3 DNA sequence: TGCGCCAGCAGCCAAGATTTAGAGGGTGCTGAGCAGTTCTTC. The chain links TRBV4-1 to TRBJ2-1; tentatively, D is TRBD2 (5 bases). The CDR3 is made up of 14 amino acids. V was cut by 0 bases and J by 9 bases, with 12 bases left in between. CDR1 is MGHRA and CDR2 is YSYEKL in the germline V gene.